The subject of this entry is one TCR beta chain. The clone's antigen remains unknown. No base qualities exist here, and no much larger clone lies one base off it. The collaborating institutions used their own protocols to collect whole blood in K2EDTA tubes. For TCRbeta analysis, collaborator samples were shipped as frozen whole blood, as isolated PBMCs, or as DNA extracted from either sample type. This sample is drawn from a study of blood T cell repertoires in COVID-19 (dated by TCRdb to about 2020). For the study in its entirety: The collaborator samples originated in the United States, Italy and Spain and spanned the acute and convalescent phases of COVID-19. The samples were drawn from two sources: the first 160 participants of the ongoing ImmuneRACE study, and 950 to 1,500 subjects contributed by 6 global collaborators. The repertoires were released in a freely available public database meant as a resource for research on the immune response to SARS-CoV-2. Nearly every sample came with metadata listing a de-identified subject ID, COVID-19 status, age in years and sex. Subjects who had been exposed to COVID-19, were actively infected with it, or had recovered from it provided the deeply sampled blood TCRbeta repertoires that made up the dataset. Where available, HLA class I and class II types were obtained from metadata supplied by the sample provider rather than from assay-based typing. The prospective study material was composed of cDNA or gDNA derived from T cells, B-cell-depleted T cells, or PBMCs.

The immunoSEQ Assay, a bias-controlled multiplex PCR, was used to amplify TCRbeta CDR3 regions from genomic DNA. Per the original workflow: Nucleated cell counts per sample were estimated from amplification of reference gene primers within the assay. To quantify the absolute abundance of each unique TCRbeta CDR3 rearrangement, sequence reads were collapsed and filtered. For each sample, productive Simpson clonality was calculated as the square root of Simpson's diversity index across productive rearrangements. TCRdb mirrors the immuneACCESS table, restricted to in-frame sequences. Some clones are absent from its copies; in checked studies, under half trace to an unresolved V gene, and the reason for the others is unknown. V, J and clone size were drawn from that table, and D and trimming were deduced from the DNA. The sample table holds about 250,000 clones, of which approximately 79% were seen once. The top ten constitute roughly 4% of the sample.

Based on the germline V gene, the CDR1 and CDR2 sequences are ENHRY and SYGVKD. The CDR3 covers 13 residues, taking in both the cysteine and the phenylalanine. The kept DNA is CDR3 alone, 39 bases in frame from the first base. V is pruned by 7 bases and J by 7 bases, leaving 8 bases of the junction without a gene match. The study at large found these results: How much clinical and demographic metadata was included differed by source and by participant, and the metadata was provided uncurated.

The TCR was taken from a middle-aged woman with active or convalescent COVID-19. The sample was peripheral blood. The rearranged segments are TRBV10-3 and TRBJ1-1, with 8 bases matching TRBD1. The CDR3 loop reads CAINQDRADEAFF. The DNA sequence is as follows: TGTGCCATCAATCAGGACAGGGCAGATGAAGCTTTCTTT.